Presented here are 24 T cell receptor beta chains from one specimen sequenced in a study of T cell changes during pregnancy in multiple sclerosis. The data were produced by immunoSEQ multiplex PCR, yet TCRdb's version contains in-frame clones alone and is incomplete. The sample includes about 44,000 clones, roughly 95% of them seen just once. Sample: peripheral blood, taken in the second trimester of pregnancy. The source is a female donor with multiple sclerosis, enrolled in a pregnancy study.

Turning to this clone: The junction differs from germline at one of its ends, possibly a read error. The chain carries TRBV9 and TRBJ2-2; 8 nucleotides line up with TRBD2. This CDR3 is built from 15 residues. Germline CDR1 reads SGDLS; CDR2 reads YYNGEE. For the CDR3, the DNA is TGTGCCGGCAGCGTGGCCGGGGGGGTTACCGGGGAGCTGTTTTTT. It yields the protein CAGSVAGGVTGELFF.

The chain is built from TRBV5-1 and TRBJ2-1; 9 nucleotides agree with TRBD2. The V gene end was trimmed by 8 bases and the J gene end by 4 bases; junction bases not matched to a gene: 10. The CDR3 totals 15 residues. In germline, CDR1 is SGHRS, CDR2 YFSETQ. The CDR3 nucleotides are TGCGCCAGTGGGGCGGGAGGGCCGCAATACAATGAGCAGTTCTTC. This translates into CASGAGGPQYNEQFF.

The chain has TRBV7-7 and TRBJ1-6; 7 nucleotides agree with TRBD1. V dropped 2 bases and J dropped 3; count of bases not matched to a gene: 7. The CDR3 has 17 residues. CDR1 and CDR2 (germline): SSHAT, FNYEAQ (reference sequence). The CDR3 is CASSLRMGTDYNSPLHF. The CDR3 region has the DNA TGTGCCAGCAGCTTAAGGATGGGGACAGACTATAATTCACCCCTCCACTTT.

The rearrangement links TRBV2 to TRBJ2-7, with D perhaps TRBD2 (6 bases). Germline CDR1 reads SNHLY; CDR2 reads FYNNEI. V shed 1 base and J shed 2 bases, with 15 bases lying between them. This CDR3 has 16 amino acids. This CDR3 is CASSEDPFGGTYEQYF. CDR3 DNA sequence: TGTGCCAGCAGTGAAGACCCCTTCGGCGGGACCTACGAGCAGTACTTC. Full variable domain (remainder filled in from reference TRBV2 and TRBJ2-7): EPEVTQTPSHQVTQMGQEVILRCVPISNHLYFYWYRQILGQKVEFLVSFYNNEISEKSEIFDDQFSVERPDGSNFTLKIRSTKLEDSAMYFCASSEDPFGGTYEQYFGPGTRLTVT.

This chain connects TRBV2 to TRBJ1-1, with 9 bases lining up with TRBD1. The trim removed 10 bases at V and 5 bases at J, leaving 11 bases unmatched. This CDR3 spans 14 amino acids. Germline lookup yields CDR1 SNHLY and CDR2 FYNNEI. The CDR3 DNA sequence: TGTGCCACCCTGTTACAGGGGGCTGAGACTGAAGCTTTCTTT. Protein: CATLLQGAETEAFF.

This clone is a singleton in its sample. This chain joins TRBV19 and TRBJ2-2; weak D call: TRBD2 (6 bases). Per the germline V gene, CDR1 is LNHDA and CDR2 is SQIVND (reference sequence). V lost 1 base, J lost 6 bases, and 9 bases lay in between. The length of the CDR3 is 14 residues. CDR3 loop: CASSIAGASGELFF. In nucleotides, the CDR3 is TGTGCCAGTAGTATAGCGGGAGCATCCGGGGAGCTGTTTTTT. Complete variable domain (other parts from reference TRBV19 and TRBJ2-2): DGGITQSPKYLFRKEGQNVTLSCEQNLNHDAMYWYRQDPGQGLRLIYYSQIVNDFQKGDIAEGYSVSREKKESFPLTVTSAQKNPTAFYLCASSIAGASGELFFGEGSRLTVL.

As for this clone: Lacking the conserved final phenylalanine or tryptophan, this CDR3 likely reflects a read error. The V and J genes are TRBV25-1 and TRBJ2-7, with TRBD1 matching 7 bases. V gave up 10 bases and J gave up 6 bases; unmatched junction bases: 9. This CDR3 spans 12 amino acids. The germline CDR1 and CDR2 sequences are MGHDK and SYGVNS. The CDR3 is CATDRDAGEQYL. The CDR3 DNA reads TGTGCCACTGACAGGGATGCGGGCGAGCAGTACCTC.

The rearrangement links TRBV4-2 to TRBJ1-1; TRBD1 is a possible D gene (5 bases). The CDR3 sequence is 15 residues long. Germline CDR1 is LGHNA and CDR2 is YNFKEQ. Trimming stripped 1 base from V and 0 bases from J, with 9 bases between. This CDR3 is CASSQAGGLNTEAFF. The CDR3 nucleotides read TGTGCCAGCAGCCAAGCGGGGGGGTTGAACACTGAAGCTTTCTTT.

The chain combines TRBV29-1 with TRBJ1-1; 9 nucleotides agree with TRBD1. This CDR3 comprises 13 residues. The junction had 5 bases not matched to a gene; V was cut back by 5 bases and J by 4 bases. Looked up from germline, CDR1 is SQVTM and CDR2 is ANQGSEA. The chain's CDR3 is CSVRQGGFTEAFF. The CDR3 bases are TGCAGCGTTAGACAGGGGGGGTTCACTGAAGCTTTCTTT. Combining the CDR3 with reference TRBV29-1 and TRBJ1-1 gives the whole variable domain SAVISQKPSRDICQRGTSLTIQCQVDSQVTMMFWYRQQPGQSLTLIATANQGSEATYESGFVIDKFPISRPNLTFSTLTVSNMSPEDSSIYLCSVRQGGFTEAFFGQGTRLTVV.

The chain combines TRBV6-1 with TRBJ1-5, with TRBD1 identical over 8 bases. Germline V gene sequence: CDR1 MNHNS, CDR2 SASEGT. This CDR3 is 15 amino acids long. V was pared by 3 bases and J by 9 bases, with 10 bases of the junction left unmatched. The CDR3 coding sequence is TGTGCCAGCAGTGAGGACAGGGCGATTTTATGGCCCCAGCATTTT. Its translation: CASSEDRAILWPQHF.

As DNA, the CDR3 is TGTGCCAGCAGTGCAAGGACAGCCTACAATGAGCAGTTCTTC. Amino acid sequence: CASSARTAYNEQFF. This chain links TRBV2 with TRBJ2-1, with D perhaps matching TRBD1 (6 bases). Per germline, CDR1 SNHLY and CDR2 FYNNEI. Trimming took off 4 bases at V and 2 bases at J, with 9 bases between the two ends. The CDR3 is 14 residues long.

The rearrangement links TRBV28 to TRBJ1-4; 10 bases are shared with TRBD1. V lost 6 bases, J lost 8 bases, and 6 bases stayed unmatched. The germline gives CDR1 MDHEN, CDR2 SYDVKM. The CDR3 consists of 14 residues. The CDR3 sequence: CASRPRTGGEKLFF. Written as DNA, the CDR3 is TGTGCCAGCAGGCCTCGGACAGGGGGAGAAAAACTGTTTTTT.

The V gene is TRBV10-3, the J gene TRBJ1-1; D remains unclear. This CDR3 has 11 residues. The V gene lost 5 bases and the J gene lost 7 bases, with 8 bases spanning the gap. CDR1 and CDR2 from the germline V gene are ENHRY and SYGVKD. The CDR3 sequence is CAISLAGEAFF. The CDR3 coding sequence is TGTGCCATCAGTTTAGCTGGTGAAGCTTTCTTT.

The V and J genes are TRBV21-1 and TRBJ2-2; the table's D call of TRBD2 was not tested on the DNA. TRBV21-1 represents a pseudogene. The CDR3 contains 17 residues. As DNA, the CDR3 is TGTGCCAGCAGCAACGAGGGGCGGAGGGAGAACACCGGGGAGCTGTTTTTT. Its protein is CASSNEGRRENTGELFF.

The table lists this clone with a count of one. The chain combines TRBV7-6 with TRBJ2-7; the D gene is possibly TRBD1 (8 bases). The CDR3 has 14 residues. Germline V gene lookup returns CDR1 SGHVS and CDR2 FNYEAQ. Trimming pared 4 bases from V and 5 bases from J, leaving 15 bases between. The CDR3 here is CASSSNRGRDEQYF. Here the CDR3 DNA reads TGTGCCAGCAGCTCTAACAGGGGGAGGGACGAGCAGTACTTC.

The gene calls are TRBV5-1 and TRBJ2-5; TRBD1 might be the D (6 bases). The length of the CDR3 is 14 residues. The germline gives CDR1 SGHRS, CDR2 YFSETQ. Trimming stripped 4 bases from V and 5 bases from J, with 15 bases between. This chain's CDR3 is CASSANRVGETQYF. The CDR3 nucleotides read TGCGCCAGCAGCGCGAACAGGGTCGGGGAGACCCAGTACTTC. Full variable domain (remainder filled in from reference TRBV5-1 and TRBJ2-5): KAGVTQTPRYLIKTRGQQVTLSCSPISGHRSVSWYQQTPGQGLQFLFEYFSETQRNKGNFPGRFSGRQFSNSRSEMNVSTLELGDSALYLCASSANRVGETQYFGPGTRLLVL.

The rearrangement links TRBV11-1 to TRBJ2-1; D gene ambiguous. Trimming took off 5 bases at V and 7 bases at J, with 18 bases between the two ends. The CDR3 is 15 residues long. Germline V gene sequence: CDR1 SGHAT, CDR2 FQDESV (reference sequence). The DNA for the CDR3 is TGTGCCAGCAGCACAAGCCTCCTAGGATCGAATGAGCAGTTCTTC. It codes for CASSTSLLGSNEQFF.

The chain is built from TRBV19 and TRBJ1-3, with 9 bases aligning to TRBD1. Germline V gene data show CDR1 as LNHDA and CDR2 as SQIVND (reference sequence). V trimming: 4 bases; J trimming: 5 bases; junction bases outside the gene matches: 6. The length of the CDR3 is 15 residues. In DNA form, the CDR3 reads TGTGCCAGTAGTACTGCAGGGACAGGGCGAAACACCATATATTTT. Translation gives CASSTAGTGRNTIYF.

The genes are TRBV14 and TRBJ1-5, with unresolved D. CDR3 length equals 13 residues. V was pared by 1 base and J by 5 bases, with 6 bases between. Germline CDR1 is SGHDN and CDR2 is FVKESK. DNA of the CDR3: TGTGCCAGCAGCCAAGGGCAACATCAGCCCCAGCATTTT. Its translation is CASSQGQHQPQHF.

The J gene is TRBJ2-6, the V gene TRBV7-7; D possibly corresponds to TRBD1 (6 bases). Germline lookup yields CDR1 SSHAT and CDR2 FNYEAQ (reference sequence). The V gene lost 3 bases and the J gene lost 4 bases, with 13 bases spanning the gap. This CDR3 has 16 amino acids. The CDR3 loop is CASSLLGARGANVLTF. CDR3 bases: TGTGCCAGCAGCTTGTTGGGGGCGCGAGGGGCCAACGTCCTGACTTTC. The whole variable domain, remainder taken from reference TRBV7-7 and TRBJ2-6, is GAGVSQSPRYKVTKRGQDVTLRCDPISSHATLYWYQQALGQGPEFLTYFNYEAQPDKSGLPSDRFSAERPEGSISTLTIQRTEQRDSAMYRCASSLLGARGANVLTFGAGSRLTVL.

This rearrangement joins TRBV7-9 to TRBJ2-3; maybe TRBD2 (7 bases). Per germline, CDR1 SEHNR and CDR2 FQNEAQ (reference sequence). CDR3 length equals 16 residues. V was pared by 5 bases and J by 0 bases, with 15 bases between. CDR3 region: CASSRKGGISTDTQYF. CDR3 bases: TGTGCCAGCAGCAGAAAGGGGGGGATTAGCACAGATACGCAGTATTTT.

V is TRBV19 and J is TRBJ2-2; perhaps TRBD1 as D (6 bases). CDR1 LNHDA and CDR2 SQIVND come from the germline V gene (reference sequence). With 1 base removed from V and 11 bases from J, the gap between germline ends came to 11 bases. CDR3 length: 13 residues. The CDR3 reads CASSIGRRGELFF. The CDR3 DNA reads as TGTGCCAGTAGTATAGGTCGCAGGGGCGAGCTGTTTTTT.

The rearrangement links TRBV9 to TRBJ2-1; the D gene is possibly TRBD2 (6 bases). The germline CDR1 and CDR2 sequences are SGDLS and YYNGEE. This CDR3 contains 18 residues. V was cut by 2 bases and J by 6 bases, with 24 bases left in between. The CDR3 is CASSVSTPGGVGSNEQFF. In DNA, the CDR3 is TGTGCCAGCAGCGTCTCCACACCCGGGGGAGTTGGTTCCAATGAGCAGTTCTTC.

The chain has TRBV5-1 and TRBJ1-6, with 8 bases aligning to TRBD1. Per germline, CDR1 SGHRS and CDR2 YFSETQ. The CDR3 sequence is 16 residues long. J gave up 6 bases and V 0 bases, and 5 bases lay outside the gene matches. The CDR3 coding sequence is TGCGCCAGCAGCTTGGGTGCAGGGGGCAGTAATTCACCCCTCCACTTT. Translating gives CASSLGAGGSNSPLHF.